This T cell receptor (beta chain) was identified in a study of beta chain features in type 1 diabetes. The CDR3 spans 11 residues. V dropped 1 base and J dropped 7 bases, with 5 bases sitting between them. Germline loops: CDR1 DFQATT, CDR2 SNEGSKA (reference sequence). Findings and caveats of the study: Shorter templates might be favored by PCR, equally in patients and controls.

Sorting gave populations that all exceeded 98% purity. This clone was seen a handful of times. The target antigen is unknown. Of the isolated RNA, all was reverse transcribed, and so the sequenced material was expressed TCRB transcripts. Sequenced naive, central memory and regulatory T cell samples produced an average of approximately 3.5 million reads. Sequencing used immunoSEQ multiplex PCR; TCRdb keeps in-frame clones, though not all of them. The sample shows hundreds of thousands of clones, around 15% of them seen only once. Sequencing was performed on naive CD4+ T cells from blood. The sequence was collected from a young man in good health. J is TRBJ2-1 and V is TRBV20-1; D unresolved. CDR3 nucleotides: TGCAGTGCTAGAGTTGGGAATGAGCAGTTCTTC. It translates to CSARVGNEQFF.